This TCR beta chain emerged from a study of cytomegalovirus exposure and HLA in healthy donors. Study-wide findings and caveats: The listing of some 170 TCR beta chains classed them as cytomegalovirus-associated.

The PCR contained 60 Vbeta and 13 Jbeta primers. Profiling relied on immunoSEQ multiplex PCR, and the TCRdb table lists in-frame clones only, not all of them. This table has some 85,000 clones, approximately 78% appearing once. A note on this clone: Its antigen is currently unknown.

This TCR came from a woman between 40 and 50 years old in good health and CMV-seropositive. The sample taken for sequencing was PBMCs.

In nucleotides, the CDR3 is TGTGCCAGCAGCCCTCTAGAGTTAAAAGAGACCCAGTACTTC. Its translation: CASSPLELKETQYF. The chain combines TRBV7-6 with TRBJ2-5; D remains unclear. The CDR3 extends over 14 amino acids. Trimming left V 5 bases short and J 3 bases short, with 13 bases between. From germline, CDR1 is SGHVS and CDR2 FNYEAQ.